This TCR beta chain was obtained from a study of response to subunit inactivated influenza vaccine. TCRdb used MiXCR to reprocess the RT-PCR reads, holding one entry per CDR3 protein. The sample contains 500,000 to 750,000 distinct CDR3 sequences, around 13% of which appear only once. The CDR3 loop spans 14 amino acids. Germline V gives CDR1 SGHTA, CDR2 FQGNSA. V lost 1 base and J 5 bases, leaving 12 bases between the germline ends. Study results and limitations: Each seasonal influenza vaccination, the authors suggested, recruits few new T cells.

With respect to this clonotype: Its target is unknown.

Sequenced here: PBMCs from blood, sampled roughly 12 days after vaccination. The V call is TRBV7-2, the J call TRBJ2-7, with D perhaps matching TRBD2 (6 bases). The sequence came from a man aged 45 to 65 who received an inactivated influenza vaccine. CDR3 DNA: TGTGCCAGCAGCTTAGTCCGGGGGAGGAACGAGCAGTACTTC. Translated: CASSLVRGRNEQYF.